There are a few counts of the clone carrying this T cell receptor (beta chain). Researchers amplified the TCR beta CDR3 regions from RNA transcripts. The HTBI primer set drove a first-round RT-PCR of the TCR CDR3. TCRdb ran MiXCR on the multiplex PCR reads and lists one entry per CDR3 protein. The top ten hold 12% of the sample, which has 600,000 or so distinct CDR3 sequences, roughly 15% seen once. The V gene's germline CDR1 is SGHVS and CDR2 FNYEAQ. There are 16 residues in the CDR3. V gave up 2 bases and J gave up 5 bases; unmatched junction bases: 9. This entry is derived from a study of T cells in Graves' hyperthyroidism and ophthalmopathy.

The clonotype was recovered from a woman aged 50 to 60 with Graves' ophthalmopathy. The sequencing sample was made of blood. The rearrangement uses TRBV7-6 and TRBJ2-1, with 7 bases that match TRBD2. The CDR3 coding sequence is TGTGCCAGCAGCTTAAGGTTGGGAGGGATAAACAATGAGCAGTTCTTC. As protein: CASSLRLGGINNEQFF.